The 31 T cell receptor beta chains below all came from one sample that was sequenced in a study of blood T cell repertoires in COVID-19. Repertoires were generated with immunoSEQ multiplex PCR, while TCRdb's copy carries only in-frame clones and drops some. Of roughly 200,000 clones listed, about 83% are singletons. Material for sequencing was peripheral blood. These receptors came from a man in his sixties who had recovered from COVID-19.

The chain is built from TRBV29-1 and TRBJ1-3; 8 bases match TRBD1. After removal of 7 bases from V and 13 bases from J, the junction contained 12 bases not matched to a gene. Germline CDR1 and CDR2: SQVTM and ANQGSEA. The length of the CDR3 is 12 residues. The CDR3 loop reads CSAGTGTDIIYF. CDR3 nucleotides: TGCAGCGCTGGGACAGGCACAGACATTATATATTTT.

This clone was found once. V usage is TRBV5-6 and J usage is TRBJ1-2, with 9 bases fitting TRBD1. Trimming removed 0 bases from V and 3 bases from J; junction bases left unmatched: 3. Per the germline V gene, CDR1 is SGHDT and CDR2 is YYEEEE. The CDR3 extends over 15 amino acids. CDR3 DNA sequence: TGTGCCAGCAGCTTGGCCACAGGGGGCCACTATGGCTACACCTTC. It is translated as CASSLATGGHYGYTF.

As to this clone: The junction and the germline gene differ at one end; a read error may be behind it. Other DNA sequences in the same sample also yield this CDR3. The chain joins TRBV29-1 to TRBJ2-2; TRBD2 is a possible D gene (6 bases). CDR3 length: 15 amino acids. Germline lookup yields CDR1 SQVTM and CDR2 ANQGSEA. The CDR3 spells CSARGGDPNTGELFF. CDR3 DNA sequence: TGTAGCGCCCGAGGAGGGGACCCGAACACCGGGGAGCTGTTTTTT.

J is TRBJ1-4 and V is TRBV19; 8 positions agree with TRBD1. Germline V gene sequence: CDR1 LNHDA, CDR2 SQIVND (reference sequence). The V and J ends lost 5 bases and 5 bases, in that order; junction bases with no gene match: 4. CDR3 length equals 14 residues. CDR3 coding DNA: TGTGCCAGTAGTCCGGGACAGGAGAATGAAAAACTGTTTTTT. Translation gives CASSPGQENEKLFF.

The rearrangement uses TRBV5-1 and TRBJ1-6, with D maybe TRBD1 (6 bases). The CDR3 totals 15 residues. CDR1 and CDR2 (germline): SGHRS, YFSETQ. The ends were cut back, 6 bases at V and 9 bases at J, with 19 bases in the middle. The CDR3 spells CASTDLQGPGSPLHF. For the CDR3, the DNA is TGCGCCAGCACCGACTTACAGGGTCCAGGTTCACCCCTCCACTTT.

This chain uses TRBV29-1 with TRBJ2-2; unclear D gene. Trimming left V 4 bases short and J 5 bases short, with 8 bases between. Germline V gene data show CDR1 as SQVTM and CDR2 as ANQGSEA. CDR3 length: 12 residues. In nucleotides, the CDR3 is TGCAGCGTTGGGTCCAGAACCGGGGAGCTGTTTTTT. Translating it yields CSVGSRTGELFF.

The chain combines TRBV7-6 with TRBJ2-5; TRBD1 might be the D (5 bases). V lost 5 bases to trimming and J lost 1 base, with 11 bases between them. The CDR3 consists of 14 residues. From germline, CDR1 is SGHVS and CDR2 FNYEAQ. The CDR3 coding sequence is TGTGCCAGCAGCCCCCCGCAGGGCCAAGAGACCCAGTACTTC. It encodes CASSPPQGQETQYF.

The chain uses TRBV30 and TRBJ2-1; D might be TRBD2 (6 bases). Germline lookup yields CDR1 GTSNPN and CDR2 SVGIG (reference sequence). The CDR3 consists of 15 residues. Between the trimmed V and J ends, which lost 4 bases and 4 bases, there was a span of 17 bases. The CDR3 DNA sequence: TGTGCCTGGACGCGGGGACGACTCCCTTACAATGAGCAGTTCTTC. It specifies CAWTRGRLPYNEQFF.

The chain is built from TRBV18 and TRBJ1-1; D is ambiguous. Between the trimmed V and J ends, which lost 6 bases and 4 bases, there was a span of 12 bases. The CDR3 runs to 13 residues. CDR1 and CDR2 (germline): KGHSH, LQKENI. The CDR3 DNA follows: TGTGCCAGCTCCCTGATTGAGGGCACTGAAGCTTTCTTT. This sequence encodes CASSLIEGTEAFF.

This clone was picked up one time. The chain employs TRBV6-5 and TRBJ1-2; the D gene is possibly TRBD1 (6 bases). With 2 bases removed from V and 6 bases from J, the gap between germline ends came to 19 bases. Germline V lookup: CDR1 MNHEY, CDR2 SVGAGI. This CDR3 spans 16 amino acids. In DNA form, the CDR3 reads TGTGCCAGCAGTTACCGGTCTTTCGGGGGGCAGGATGGCTACACCTTC. This translates into CASSYRSFGGQDGYTF.

This clone came up once. The genes are TRBV15 and TRBJ2-3; D is perhaps TRBD2 (5 bases). The germline gives CDR1 LNHNV, CDR2 YYDKDF (reference sequence). There are 14 residues in the CDR3. The V end was cut by 6 bases, the J end by 3 bases, with 13 bases between. This CDR3 reads CATRSGKSTDTQYF. The CDR3 DNA is TGTGCCACCAGATCCGGGAAGAGTACAGATACGCAGTATTTT.

The chain carries TRBV7-2 and TRBJ2-7; the D gene is possibly TRBD2 (6 bases). CDR1 and CDR2 (germline): SGHTA, FQGNSA. This CDR3 spans 16 amino acids. V lost 3 bases to trimming and J lost 3 bases, with 18 bases between them. The CDR3 region is CASSLGSGWEDYEQYF. CDR3 sequence (DNA): TGTGCCAGCAGCTTGGGTAGCGGCTGGGAAGACTACGAGCAGTACTTC.

V and J are TRBV3-1 (or the pseudogene TRBV3-2) and TRBJ2-1; TRBD2 is a possible D gene (6 bases). The length of the CDR3 is 13 residues. Trimming shortened V by 7 bases and J by 4 bases, and 11 bases separated the two germline ends. Germline loops: CDR1 LGHDT, CDR2 YNNKEL (reference sequence). In nucleotides, the CDR3 is TGTGCCAGCAAGGGGACTTTTTACAATGAGCAGTTCTTC. Amino acid sequence: CASKGTFYNEQFF.

The rearrangement uses TRBV3-1 (or the pseudogene TRBV3-2) and TRBJ1-1; tentative D call: TRBD1 (5 bases). This CDR3 has 15 amino acids. V lost 4 bases, J lost 1 base, and 13 bases lay in between. Germline CDR1 is LGHDT and CDR2 is YNNKEL (reference sequence). The CDR3 loop is CASSLGGTENTEAFF. Written as DNA, the CDR3 is TGTGCCAGCAGCCTGGGCGGGACCGAGAACACTGAAGCTTTCTTT.

V is TRBV6-6 and J is TRBJ2-7, with a tentative D call TRBD1 (6 bases). The germline CDR1 and CDR2 sequences are MNHNY and SVGAGI (reference sequence). The CDR3 length is 14 residues. Trimming took 10 bases from V and 5 from J, leaving 21 bases between them. CDR3 coding DNA: TGTGCCACTATCCCAAAGGGGGAGCGGAACGAGCAGTACTTC. Translated: CATIPKGERNEQYF.

This rearrangement joins TRBV11-2 to TRBJ1-5; D is ambiguous. This CDR3 region has 15 residues. The germline gives CDR1 SGHAT, CDR2 FQNNGV. Trimming removed 4 bases at V and 0 bases at J, with 10 bases between. For the CDR3, the DNA is TGTGCCAGCAGCTCCGACTCTTATAGCAATCAGCCCCAGCATTTT. Its protein is CASSSDSYSNQPQHF.

The chain couples TRBV3-1 (or the pseudogene TRBV3-2) to TRBJ2-1, with D possibly matching TRBD1 (6 bases). CDR1 and CDR2 (germline): LGHDT, YNNKEL (reference sequence). With 0 bases removed from V and 5 bases from J, the gap between germline ends came to 8 bases. The CDR3 sequence is 14 residues long. The CDR3: CASSQDDRNNEQFF. The CDR3 DNA sequence: TGTGCCAGCAGCCAAGACGACAGGAACAATGAGCAGTTCTTC.

The chain combines TRBV7-3 with TRBJ1-5, with 10 bases matching TRBD1. J lost 3 bases, V lost 6 bases, and 8 bases had no gene match. This CDR3 is built from 16 residues. Germline values: CDR1 SGHTA, CDR2 FQGTGA. The CDR3 nucleotides are TGTGCCAGCAGTAAAGGGGGGACAGGGGTCAATCAGCCCCAGCATTTT. Translated: CASSKGGTGVNQPQHF.

The chain combines TRBV5-1 with TRBJ2-1, with 8 positions matching TRBD2. The length of the CDR3 is 16 residues. Germline V lookup: CDR1 SGHRS, CDR2 YFSETQ. The V gene end was trimmed by 0 bases and the J gene end by 2 bases; junction bases not matched to a gene: 4. The CDR3 DNA follows: TGCGCCAGCAGCTTGGTAATAGCGGGACCCTACAATGAGCAGTTCTTC. Its translation is CASSLVIAGPYNEQFF.

The genes are TRBV3-1 (or the pseudogene TRBV3-2) and TRBJ2-7; the D gene is possibly TRBD2 (5 bases). The CDR3 consists of 13 residues. The V gene lost 1 base and the J gene lost 3 bases, with 7 bases spanning the gap. In germline, CDR1 is LGHDT, CDR2 YNNKEL (reference sequence). The CDR3 DNA sequence: TGTGCCAGCAGCCAAGCGGGAATCTACGAGCAGTACTTC. This codes for CASSQAGIYEQYF.

This chain joins TRBV9 and TRBJ2-3, with a tentative D call TRBD1 (6 bases). The CDR3 loop spans 16 amino acids. V dropped 0 bases and J dropped 4 bases, with 15 bases sitting between them. In germline, CDR1 is SGDLS, CDR2 YYNGEE. The CDR3 protein is CASSVGAGVVADTQYF. In DNA, the CDR3 is TGTGCCAGCAGCGTAGGTGCAGGGGTAGTAGCAGATACGCAGTATTTT.

The chain is built from TRBV6-6 and TRBJ1-5; D possibly corresponds to TRBD1 (6 bases). CDR3 size: 14 residues. The ends were cut back, 6 bases at V and 3 bases at J, with 12 bases in the middle. CDR1 is MNHNY and CDR2 is SVGAGI in the germline V gene (reference sequence). In DNA, the CDR3 is TGTGCCAGCAGGACTCAGGGGAACAATCAGCCCCAGCATTTT. Translating gives CASRTQGNNQPQHF.

The chain uses TRBV5-1 and TRBJ1-4; 9 nucleotides agree with TRBD1. The CDR3 is 16 residues long. Losses at the gene ends were 1 base for V and 8 bases for J; bases not matched to a gene: 9. In germline, CDR1 is SGHRS, CDR2 YFSETQ. CDR3 residues: CASSLQGGQGEEKLFF. CDR3 bases: TGCGCCAGCAGCTTGCAAGGGGGACAGGGAGAGGAAAAACTGTTTTTT.

The chain links TRBV4-2 to TRBJ2-3, with 8 bases identical to TRBD2. Germline values: CDR1 LGHNA, CDR2 YNFKEQ. V was clipped by 0 bases and J by 3 bases; unmatched bases: 11. This CDR3 has 18 amino acids. CDR3 loop: CASSQEPPGGRRTDTQYF. In DNA, the CDR3 is TGTGCCAGCAGCCAAGAGCCCCCGGGGGGGAGGAGAACAGATACGCAGTATTTT.

The chain couples TRBV5-1 to TRBJ2-3, with 8 bases aligning to TRBD2. The CDR3 is made up of 15 amino acids. Germline CDR1 SGHRS, CDR2 YFSETQ. V was clipped by 4 bases and J by 4 bases; unmatched bases: 8. The CDR3 nucleotides are TGCGCCAGCAGCGGGGGAGCGGGAGCCGCAGATACGCAGTATTTT. It specifies CASSGGAGAADTQYF. Based on the CDR3 plus reference TRBV5-1 and TRBJ2-3, the full variable domain is KAGVTQTPRYLIKTRGQQVTLSCSPISGHRSVSWYQQTPGQGLQFLFEYFSETQRNKGNFPGRFSGRQFSNSRSEMNVSTLELGDSALYLCASSGGAGAADTQYFGPGTRLTVL.

This chain connects TRBV28 to TRBJ1-1, with a tentative D call TRBD1 (6 bases). This CDR3 comprises 15 residues. Germline values: CDR1 MDHEN, CDR2 SYDVKM. V was pared by 3 bases and J by 0 bases, with 11 bases between. In DNA form, the CDR3 reads TGTGCCAGCAGTTTGGGCGACAGGATGAACACTGAAGCTTTCTTT. This gives the protein CASSLGDRMNTEAFF. Based on the CDR3 plus reference TRBV28 and TRBJ1-1, the full variable domain is DVKVTQSSRYLVKRTGEKVFLECVQDMDHENMFWYRQDPGLGLRLIYFSYDVKMKEKGDIPEGYSVSREKKERFSLILESASTNQTSMYLCASSLGDRMNTEAFFGQGTRLTVV.

This chain uses TRBV9 with TRBJ1-4; 9 nucleotides line up with TRBD1. With V trimmed by 6 bases and J by 8 bases, 11 bases remained unmatched. The CDR3 extends over 15 amino acids. Germline CDR1 SGDLS, CDR2 YYNGEE. CDR3: CASNPGQGSWEKLFF. CDR3 DNA: TGTGCCAGCAACCCCGGACAGGGGTCATGGGAAAAACTGTTTTTT.

The chain recombines TRBV6-5 with TRBJ2-2, with 7 bases aligning to TRBD2. Germline assignment: CDR1 MNHEY and CDR2 SVGAGI. The CDR3 length is 14 residues. The V segment lost 7 bases and the J segment 4 bases; nucleotides outside the gene matches: 6. The CDR3 coding sequence is TGTGCCAGCACCCGACTAGCATTCACCGGGGAGCTGTTTTTT. Amino acids: CASTRLAFTGELFF.

The chain links TRBV7-9 to TRBJ1-1; D remains ambiguous. Trimming shortened V by 1 base and J by 5 bases, and 11 bases separated the two germline ends. This CDR3 contains 14 residues. Germline V gene data show CDR1 as SEHNR and CDR2 as FQNEAQ (reference sequence). The CDR3: CASSLDSSLTEAFF. The CDR3 DNA is TGTGCCAGCAGCTTAGACAGTTCATTGACTGAAGCTTTCTTT. Full variable domain (outside the CDR3, taken from reference TRBV7-9 and TRBJ1-1): DTGVSQNPRHKITKRGQNVTFRCDPISEHNRLYWYRQTLGQGPEFLTYFQNEAQLEKSRLLSDRFSAERPKGSFSTLEIQRTEQGDSAMYLCASSLDSSLTEAFFGQGTRLTVV.

V and J are TRBV11-2 and TRBJ2-7, with TRBD2 identical over 10 bases. J lost 2 bases, V lost 1 base, and 2 bases had no gene match. The germline CDR1 and CDR2 sequences are SGHAT and FQNNGV. This CDR3 has 15 amino acids. Here the CDR3 DNA reads TGTGCCAGCAGCTTAGGAGGACTAGCGGCCTACGAGCAGTACTTC. Residues: CASSLGGLAAYEQYF. The variable domain in full, completed from reference TRBV11-2 and TRBJ2-7, reads EAGVAQSPRYKIIEKRQSVAFWCNPISGHATLYWYQQILGQGPKLLIQFQNNGVVDDSQLPKDRFSAERLKGVDSTLKIQPAKLEDSAVYLCASSLGGLAAYEQYFGPGTRLTVT.

The chain couples TRBV9 to TRBJ2-3; D might be TRBD2 (6 bases). The CDR3 extends over 14 amino acids. The V end lost 2 bases, the J end lost 6 bases, and 13 bases lay between the germline ends. From germline, CDR1 is SGDLS and CDR2 YYNGEE. The chain's CDR3 is CASSVRSSVDTQYF. The DNA for the CDR3 is TGTGCCAGCAGCGTTCGGTCTAGCGTGGATACGCAGTATTTT. The entire variable domain, with the rest obtained from reference TRBV9 and TRBJ2-3, is as follows: DSGVTQTPKHLITATGQRVTLRCSPRSGDLSVYWYQQSLDQGLQFLIQYYNGEERAKGNILERFSAQQFPDLHSELNLSSLELGDSALYFCASSVRSSVDTQYFGPGTRLTVL.